This T cell receptor (beta chain) was obtained from a study of naive CD8 T cells in extremely preterm neonates. Overall study results and limits: Compared with all age groups, preterm neonates showed less repertoire richness.

The V end was cut by 5 bases, the J end by 3 bases, with 14 bases between. CDR1 is WSHSY and CDR2 is SAAADI in the germline V gene. This CDR3 has 14 residues. The assay was immunoSEQ multiplex PCR, and TCRdb's table has in-frame clones only and misses some. The sample lists 6,000 to 9,000 clones, 95% to 98% occurring once. Note on this clone: What it recognizes is unknown.

This TCR came from a human donor in good health. The gene calls are TRBV10-2 and TRBJ2-7, with D tentatively TRBD1 (7 bases). Sequenced input: naive CD8+ T cells from blood. The CDR3 loop reads CASSSAGGGYEQYF. Here the CDR3 DNA reads TGCGCCAGCAGTTCGGCAGGGGGAGGCTACGAGCAGTACTTC.